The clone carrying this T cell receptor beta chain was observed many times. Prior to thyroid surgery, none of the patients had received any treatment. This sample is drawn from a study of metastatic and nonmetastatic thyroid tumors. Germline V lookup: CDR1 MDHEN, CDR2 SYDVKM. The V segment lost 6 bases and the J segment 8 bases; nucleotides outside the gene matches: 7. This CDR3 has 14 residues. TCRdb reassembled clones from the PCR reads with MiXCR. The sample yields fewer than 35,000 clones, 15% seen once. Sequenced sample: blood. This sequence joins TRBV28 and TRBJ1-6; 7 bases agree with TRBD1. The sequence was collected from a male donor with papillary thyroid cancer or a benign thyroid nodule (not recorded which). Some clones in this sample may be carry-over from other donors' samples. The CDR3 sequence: CASRTGTVDSPLHF. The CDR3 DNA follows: TGTGCCAGCAGGACCGGGACAGTGGATTCACCCCTCCACTTT.